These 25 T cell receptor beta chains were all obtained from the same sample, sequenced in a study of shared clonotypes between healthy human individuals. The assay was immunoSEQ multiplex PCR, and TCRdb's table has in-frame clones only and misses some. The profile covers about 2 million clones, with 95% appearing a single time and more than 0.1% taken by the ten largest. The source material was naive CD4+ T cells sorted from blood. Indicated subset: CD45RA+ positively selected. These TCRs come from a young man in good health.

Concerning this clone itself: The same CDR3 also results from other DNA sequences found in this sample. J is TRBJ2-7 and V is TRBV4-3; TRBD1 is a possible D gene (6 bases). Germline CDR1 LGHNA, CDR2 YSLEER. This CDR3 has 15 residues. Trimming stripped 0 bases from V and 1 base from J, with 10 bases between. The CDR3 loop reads CASSQDRGLSYEQYF. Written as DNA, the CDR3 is TGCGCCAGCAGCCAAGACAGGGGATTATCCTACGAGCAGTACTTC.

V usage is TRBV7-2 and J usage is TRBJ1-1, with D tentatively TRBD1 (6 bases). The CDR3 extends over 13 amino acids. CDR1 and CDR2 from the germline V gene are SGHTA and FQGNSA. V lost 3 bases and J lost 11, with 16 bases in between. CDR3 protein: CASSFGKAGVAFF. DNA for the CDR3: TGTGCCAGCAGCTTTGGGAAGGCAGGGGTCGCTTTCTTT.

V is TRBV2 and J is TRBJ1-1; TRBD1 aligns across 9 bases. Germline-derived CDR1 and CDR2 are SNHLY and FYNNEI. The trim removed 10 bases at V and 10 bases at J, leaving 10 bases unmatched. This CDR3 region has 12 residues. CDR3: CATGTGFVAAFF. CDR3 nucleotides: TGTGCCACCGGGACAGGGTTTGTTGCAGCTTTCTTT.

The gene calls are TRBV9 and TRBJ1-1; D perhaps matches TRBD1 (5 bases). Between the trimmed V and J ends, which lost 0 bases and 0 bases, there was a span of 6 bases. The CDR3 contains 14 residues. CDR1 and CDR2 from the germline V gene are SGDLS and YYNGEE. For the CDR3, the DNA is TGTGCCAGCAGCGTAGCCAGGGTGAACACTGAAGCTTTCTTT. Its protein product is CASSVARVNTEAFF.

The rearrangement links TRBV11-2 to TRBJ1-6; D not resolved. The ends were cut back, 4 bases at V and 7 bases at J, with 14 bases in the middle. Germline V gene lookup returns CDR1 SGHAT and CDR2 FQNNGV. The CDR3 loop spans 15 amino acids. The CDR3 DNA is TGTGCCAGCAGCTCATCGGGCACGTACAATTCACCCCTCCACTTT. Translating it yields CASSSSGTYNSPLHF. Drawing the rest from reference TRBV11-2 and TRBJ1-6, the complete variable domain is EAGVAQSPRYKIIEKRQSVAFWCNPISGHATLYWYQQILGQGPKLLIQFQNNGVVDDSQLPKDRFSAERLKGVDSTLKIQPAKLEDSAVYLCASSSSGTYNSPLHFGNGTRLTVT.

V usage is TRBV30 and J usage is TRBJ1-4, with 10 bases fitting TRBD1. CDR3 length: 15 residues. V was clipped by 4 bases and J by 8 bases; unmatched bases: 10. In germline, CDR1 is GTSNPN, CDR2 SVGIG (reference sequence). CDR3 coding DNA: TGTGCCTGGACCCGCGACAGGGGGCAAGGAGAAAAACTGTTTTTT. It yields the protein CAWTRDRGQGEKLFF.

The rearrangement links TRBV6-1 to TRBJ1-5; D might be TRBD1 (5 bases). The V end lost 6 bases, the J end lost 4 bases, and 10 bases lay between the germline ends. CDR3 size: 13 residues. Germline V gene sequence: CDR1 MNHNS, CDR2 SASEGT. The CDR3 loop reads CASRGPGNQPQHF. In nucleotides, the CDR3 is TGTGCCAGCAGGGGGCCGGGAAATCAGCCCCAGCATTTT.

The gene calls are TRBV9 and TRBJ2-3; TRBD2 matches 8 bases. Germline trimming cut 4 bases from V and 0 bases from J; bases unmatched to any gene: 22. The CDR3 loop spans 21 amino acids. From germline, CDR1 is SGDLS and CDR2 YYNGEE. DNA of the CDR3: TGTGCCAGCAGCTCCCGTGTGACCAGCGGGGGCCTATTCTCTAGCACAGATACGCAGTATTTT. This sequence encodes CASSSRVTSGGLFSSTDTQYF. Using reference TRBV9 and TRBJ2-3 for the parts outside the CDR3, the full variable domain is DSGVTQTPKHLITATGQRVTLRCSPRSGDLSVYWYQQSLDQGLQFLIQYYNGEERAKGNILERFSAQQFPDLHSELNLSSLELGDSALYFCASSSRVTSGGLFSSTDTQYFGPGTRLTVL.

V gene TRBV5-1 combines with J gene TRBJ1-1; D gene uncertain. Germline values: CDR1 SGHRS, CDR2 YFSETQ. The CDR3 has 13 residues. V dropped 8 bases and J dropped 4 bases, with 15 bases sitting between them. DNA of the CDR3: TGCGCCAGTGGCGCCCCGGCCGGCACTGAAGCTTTCTTT. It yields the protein CASGAPAGTEAFF.

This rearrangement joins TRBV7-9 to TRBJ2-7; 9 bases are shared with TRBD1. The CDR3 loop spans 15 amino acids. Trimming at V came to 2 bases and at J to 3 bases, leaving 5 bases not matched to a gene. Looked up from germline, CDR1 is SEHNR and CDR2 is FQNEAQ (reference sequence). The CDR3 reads CASSLYGTGNYEQYF. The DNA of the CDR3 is TGTGCCAGCAGCTTATATGGGACAGGGAACTACGAGCAGTACTTC. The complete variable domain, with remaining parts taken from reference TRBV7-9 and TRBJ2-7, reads DTGVSQNPRHKITKRGQNVTFRCDPISEHNRLYWYRQTLGQGPEFLTYFQNEAQLEKSRLLSDRFSAERPKGSFSTLEIQRTEQGDSAMYLCASSLYGTGNYEQYFGPGTRLTVT.

The CDR3, as DNA: TGTGCCAGCACCCAATCCGGGACGCCCATGCGCTACACCTTC. The encoded protein is CASTQSGTPMRYTF. The chain carries TRBV9 and TRBJ1-2, with D maybe TRBD1 (5 bases). The CDR3 loop spans 14 amino acids. Germline V gene data show CDR1 as SGDLS and CDR2 as YYNGEE. The V and J ends lost 6 bases and 9 bases respectively, with 21 bases between them.

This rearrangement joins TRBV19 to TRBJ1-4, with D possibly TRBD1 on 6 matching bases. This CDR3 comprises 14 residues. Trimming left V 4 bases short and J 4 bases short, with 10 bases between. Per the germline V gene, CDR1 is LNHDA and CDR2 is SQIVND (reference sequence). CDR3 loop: CASSTTGNNEKLFF. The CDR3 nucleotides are TGTGCCAGTAGTACAACAGGGAATAATGAAAAACTGTTTTTT. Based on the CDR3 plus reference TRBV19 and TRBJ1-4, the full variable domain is DGGITQSPKYLFRKEGQNVTLSCEQNLNHDAMYWYRQDPGQGLRLIYYSQIVNDFQKGDIAEGYSVSREKKESFPLTVTSAQKNPTAFYLCASSTTGNNEKLFFGSGTQLSVL.

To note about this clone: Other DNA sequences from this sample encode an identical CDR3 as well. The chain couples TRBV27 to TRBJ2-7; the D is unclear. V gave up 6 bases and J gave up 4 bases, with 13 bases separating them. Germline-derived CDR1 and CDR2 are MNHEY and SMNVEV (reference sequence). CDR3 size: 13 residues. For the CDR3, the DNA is TGTGCCAGCAGGCAACAACAGTTATACGAGCAGTACTTC. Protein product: CASRQQQLYEQYF.

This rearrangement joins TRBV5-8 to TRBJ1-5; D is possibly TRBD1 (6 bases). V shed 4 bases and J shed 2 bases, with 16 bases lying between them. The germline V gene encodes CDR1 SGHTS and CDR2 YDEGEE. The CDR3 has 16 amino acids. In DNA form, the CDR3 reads TGTGCCAGCAGCGGGGGGGGCAGGGGCGGCAATCAGCCCCAGCATTTT. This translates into CASSGGGRGGNQPQHF. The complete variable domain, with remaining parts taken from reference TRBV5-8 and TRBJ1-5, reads EAGVTQSPTHLIKTRGQQATLRCSPISGHTSVYWYQQALGLGLQFLLWYDEGEERNRGNFPPRFSGRQFPNYSSELNVNALELEDSALYLCASSGGGRGGNQPQHFGDGTRLSIL.

The CDR3 DNA reads TGTGCCAGCAGCTTAGGAGCGCAGCGCAGCACAGATACGCAGTATTTT. Translation: CASSLGAQRSTDTQYF. This chain connects TRBV7-8 to TRBJ2-3; D not certain. CDR3 length equals 16 residues. V gave up 1 base and J gave up 0 bases, with 11 bases separating them. CDR1 and CDR2 (germline): SGHVS, FQNEAQ. The complete variable domain, with remaining parts taken from reference TRBV7-8 and TRBJ2-3, reads GAGVSQSPRYKVAKRGQDVALRCDPISGHVSLFWYQQALGQGPEFLTYFQNEAQLDKSGLPSDRFFAERPEGSVSTLKIQRTQQEDSAVYLCASSLGAQRSTDTQYFGPGTRLTVL.

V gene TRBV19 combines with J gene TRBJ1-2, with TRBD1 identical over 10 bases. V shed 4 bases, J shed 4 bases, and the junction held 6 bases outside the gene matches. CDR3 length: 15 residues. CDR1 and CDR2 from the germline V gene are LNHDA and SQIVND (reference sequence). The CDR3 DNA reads TGTGCCAGTAGTACTCAGGACAGGGGGGTCTATGGCTACACCTTC. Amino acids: CASSTQDRGVYGYTF.

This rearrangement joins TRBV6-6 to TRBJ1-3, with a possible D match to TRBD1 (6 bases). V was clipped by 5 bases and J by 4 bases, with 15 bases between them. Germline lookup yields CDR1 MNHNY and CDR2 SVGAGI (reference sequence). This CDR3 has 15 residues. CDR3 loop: CASSRPGTKGNTIYF. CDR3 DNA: TGTGCCAGCAGTCGTCCCGGGACAAAAGGAAACACCATATATTTT.

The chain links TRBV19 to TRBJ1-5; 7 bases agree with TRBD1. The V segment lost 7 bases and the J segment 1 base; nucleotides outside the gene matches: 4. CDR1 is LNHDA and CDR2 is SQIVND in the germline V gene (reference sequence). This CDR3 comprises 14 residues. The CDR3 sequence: CASTLQGSNQPQHF. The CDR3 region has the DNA TGTGCCAGTACCCTACAGGGGAGCAATCAGCCCCAGCATTTT.

As DNA, the CDR3 is TGTGCCAGCAGCACCGGACAGAGCACAGATACGCAGTATTTT. This encodes CASSTGQSTDTQYF. The rearrangement joins TRBV2 to TRBJ2-3; tentative D call: TRBD1 (6 bases). Trimming stripped 6 bases from V and 0 bases from J, with 10 bases between. Germline values: CDR1 SNHLY, CDR2 FYNNEI. The CDR3 is 14 amino acids.

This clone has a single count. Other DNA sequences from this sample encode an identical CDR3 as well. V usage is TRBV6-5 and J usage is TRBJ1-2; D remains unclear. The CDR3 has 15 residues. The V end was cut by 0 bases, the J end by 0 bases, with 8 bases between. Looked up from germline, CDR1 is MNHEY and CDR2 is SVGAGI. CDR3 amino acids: CASSYSTVANYGYTF. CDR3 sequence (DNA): TGTGCCAGCAGTTACTCGACGGTAGCTAACTATGGCTACACCTTC.

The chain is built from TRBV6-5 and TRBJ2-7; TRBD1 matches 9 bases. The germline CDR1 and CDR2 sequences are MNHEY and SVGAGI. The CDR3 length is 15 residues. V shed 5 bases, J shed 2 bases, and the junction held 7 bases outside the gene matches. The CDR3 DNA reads TGTGCCAGCAGTCCAATCCGGGACAGGGCCTACGAGCAGTACTTC. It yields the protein CASSPIRDRAYEQYF.

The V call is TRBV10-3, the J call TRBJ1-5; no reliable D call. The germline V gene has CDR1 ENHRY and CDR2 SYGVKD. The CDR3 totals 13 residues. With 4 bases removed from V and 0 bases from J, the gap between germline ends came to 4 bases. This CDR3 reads CAISGTSNQPQHF. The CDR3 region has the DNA TGTGCCATCAGTGGAACTAGCAATCAGCCCCAGCATTTT.

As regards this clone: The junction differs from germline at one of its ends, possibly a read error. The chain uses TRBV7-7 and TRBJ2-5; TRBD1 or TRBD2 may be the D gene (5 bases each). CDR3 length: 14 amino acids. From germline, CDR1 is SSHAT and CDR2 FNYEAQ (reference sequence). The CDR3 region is CASSLGRAQETQYF. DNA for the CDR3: TGTGCTAGCAGCCTGGGACGAGCGCAAGAGACCCAGTACTTC.

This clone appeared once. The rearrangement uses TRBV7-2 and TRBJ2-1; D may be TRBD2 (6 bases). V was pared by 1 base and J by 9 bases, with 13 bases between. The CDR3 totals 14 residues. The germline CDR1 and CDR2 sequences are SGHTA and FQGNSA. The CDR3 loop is CASSLGPGVSEQFF. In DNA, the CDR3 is TGTGCCAGCAGCTTAGGTCCGGGAGTTTCTGAGCAGTTCTTC.

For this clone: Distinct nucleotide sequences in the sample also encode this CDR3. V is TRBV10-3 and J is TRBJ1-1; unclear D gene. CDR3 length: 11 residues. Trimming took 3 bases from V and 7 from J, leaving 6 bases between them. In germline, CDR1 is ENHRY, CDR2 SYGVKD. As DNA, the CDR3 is TGTGCCATCAGTGACTACGATGAAGCTTTCTTT. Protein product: CAISDYDEAFF.